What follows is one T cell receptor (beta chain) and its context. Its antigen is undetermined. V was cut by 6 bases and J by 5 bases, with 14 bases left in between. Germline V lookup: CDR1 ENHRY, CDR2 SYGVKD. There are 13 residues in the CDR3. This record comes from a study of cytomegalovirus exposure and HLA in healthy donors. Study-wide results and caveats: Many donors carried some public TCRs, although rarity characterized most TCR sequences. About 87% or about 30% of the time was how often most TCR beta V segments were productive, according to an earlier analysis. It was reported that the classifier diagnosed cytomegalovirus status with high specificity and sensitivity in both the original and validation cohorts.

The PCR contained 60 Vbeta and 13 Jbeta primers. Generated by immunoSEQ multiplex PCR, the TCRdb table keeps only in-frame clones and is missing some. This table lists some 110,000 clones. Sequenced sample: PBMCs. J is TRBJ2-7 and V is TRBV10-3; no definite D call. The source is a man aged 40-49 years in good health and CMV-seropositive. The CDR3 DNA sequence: TGTGCCATCAGCGTTAGCTTAGGTGACGAGCAGTACTTC. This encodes CAISVSLGDEQYF.